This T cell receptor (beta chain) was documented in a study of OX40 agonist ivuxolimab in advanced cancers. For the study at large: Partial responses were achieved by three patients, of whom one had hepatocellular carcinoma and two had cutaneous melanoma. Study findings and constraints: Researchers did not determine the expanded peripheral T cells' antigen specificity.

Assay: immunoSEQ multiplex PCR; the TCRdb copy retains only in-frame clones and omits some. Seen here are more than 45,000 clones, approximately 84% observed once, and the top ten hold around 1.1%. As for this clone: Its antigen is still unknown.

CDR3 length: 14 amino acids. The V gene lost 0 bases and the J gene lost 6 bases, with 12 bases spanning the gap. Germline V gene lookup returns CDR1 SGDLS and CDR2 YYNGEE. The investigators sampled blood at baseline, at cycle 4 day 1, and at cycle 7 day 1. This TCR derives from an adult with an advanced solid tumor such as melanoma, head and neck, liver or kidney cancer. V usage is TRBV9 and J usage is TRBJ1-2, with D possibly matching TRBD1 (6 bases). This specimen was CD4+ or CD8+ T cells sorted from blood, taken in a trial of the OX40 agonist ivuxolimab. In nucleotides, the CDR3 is TGTGCCAGCAGCGTAGTAGCCGGGGGCAATGGCTACACCTTC. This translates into CASSVVAGGNGYTF.